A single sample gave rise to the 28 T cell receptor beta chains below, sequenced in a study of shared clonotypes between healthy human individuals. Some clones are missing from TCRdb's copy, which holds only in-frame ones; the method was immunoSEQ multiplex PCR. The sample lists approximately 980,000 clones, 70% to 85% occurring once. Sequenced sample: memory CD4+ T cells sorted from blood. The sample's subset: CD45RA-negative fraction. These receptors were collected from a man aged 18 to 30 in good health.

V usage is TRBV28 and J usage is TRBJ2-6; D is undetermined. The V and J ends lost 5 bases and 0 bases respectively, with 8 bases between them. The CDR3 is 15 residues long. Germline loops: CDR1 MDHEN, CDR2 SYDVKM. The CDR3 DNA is TGTGCCAGCAGTCCCACAGCCTCTGGGGCCAACGTCCTGACTTTC. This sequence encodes CASSPTASGANVLTF.

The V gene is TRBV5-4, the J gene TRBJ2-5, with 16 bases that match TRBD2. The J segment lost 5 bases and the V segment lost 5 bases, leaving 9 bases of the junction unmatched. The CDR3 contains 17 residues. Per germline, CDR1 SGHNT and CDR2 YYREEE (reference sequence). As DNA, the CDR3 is TGTGCCAGCAGATCCGGGACTAGCGGGAGGGCCGGGGAGACCCAGTACTTC. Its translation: CASRSGTSGRAGETQYF.

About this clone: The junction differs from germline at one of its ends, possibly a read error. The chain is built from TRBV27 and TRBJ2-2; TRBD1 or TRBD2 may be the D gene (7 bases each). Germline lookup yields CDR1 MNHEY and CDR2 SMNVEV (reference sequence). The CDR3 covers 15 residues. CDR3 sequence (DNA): TGTGCCAGACTCGGGGAGGGGGCGAAGACCGGGGAGCTGTTTTTT. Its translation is CARLGEGAKTGELFF.

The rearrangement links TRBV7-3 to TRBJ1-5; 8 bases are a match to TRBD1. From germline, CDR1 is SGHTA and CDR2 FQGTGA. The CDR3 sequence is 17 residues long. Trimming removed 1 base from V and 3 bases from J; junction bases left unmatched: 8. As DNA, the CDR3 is TGTGCCAGCAGCTTAAGGAGACTGACAGGGGCCAATCAGCCCCAGCATTTT. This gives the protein CASSLRRLTGANQPQHF.

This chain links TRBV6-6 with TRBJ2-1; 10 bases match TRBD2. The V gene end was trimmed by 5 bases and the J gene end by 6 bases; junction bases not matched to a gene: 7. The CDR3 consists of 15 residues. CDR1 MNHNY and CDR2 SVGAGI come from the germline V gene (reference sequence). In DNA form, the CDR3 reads TGTGCCAGCAGTCCACCGGGACTAGCGTTCAATGAGCAGTTCTTC. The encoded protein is CASSPPGLAFNEQFF.

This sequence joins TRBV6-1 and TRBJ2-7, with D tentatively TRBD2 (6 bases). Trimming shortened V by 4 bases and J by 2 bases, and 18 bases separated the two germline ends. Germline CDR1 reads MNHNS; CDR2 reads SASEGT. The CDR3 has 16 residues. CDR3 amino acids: CASSGAGTSSTYEQYF. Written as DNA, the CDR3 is TGTGCCAGCAGTGGGGCGGGGACTTCTTCAACCTACGAGCAGTACTTC.

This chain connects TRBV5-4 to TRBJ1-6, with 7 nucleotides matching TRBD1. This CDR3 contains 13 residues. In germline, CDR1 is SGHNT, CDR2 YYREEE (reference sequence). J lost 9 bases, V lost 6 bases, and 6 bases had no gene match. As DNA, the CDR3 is TGTGCCAGCAACCCGGGACAGAGTTCACCCCTCCACTTT. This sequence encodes CASNPGQSSPLHF.

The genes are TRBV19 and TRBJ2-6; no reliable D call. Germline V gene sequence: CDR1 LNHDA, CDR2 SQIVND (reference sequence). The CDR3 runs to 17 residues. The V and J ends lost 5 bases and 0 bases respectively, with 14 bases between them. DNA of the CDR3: TGTGCCAGTAGTCCTCGTGGTGGCCGCTCTGGGGCCAACGTCCTGACTTTC. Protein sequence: CASSPRGGRSGANVLTF.

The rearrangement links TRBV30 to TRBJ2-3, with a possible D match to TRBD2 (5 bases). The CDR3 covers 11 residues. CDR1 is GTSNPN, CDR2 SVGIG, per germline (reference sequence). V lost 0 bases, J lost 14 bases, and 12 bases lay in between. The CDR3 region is CAWSVTSERYF. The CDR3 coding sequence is TGTGCCTGGAGTGTAACTAGTGAGCGGTATTTT.

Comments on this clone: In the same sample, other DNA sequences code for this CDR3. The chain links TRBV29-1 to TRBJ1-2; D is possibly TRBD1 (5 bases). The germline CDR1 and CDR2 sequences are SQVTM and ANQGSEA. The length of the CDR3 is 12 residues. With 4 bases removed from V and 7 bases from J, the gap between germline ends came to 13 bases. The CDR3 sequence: CSVGSGGAGYTF. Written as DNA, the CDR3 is TGCAGCGTTGGGTCCGGGGGTGCTGGCTACACCTTC.

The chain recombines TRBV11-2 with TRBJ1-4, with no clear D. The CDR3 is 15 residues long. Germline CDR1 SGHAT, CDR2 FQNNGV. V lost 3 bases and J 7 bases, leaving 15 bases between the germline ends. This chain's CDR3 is CASSFQGRRGEKLFF. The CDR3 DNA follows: TGTGCCAGCAGCTTCCAAGGGAGACGGGGTGAAAAACTGTTTTTT. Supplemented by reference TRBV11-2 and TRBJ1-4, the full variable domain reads EAGVAQSPRYKIIEKRQSVAFWCNPISGHATLYWYQQILGQGPKLLIQFQNNGVVDDSQLPKDRFSAERLKGVDSTLKIQPAKLEDSAVYLCASSFQGRRGEKLFFGSGTQLSVL.

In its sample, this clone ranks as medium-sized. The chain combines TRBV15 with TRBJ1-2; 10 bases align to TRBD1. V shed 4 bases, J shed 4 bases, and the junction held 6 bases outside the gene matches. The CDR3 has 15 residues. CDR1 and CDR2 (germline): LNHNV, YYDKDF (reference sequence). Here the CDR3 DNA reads TGTGCCACCAGCATTGGGACAGGGGAGATCTATGGCTACACCTTC. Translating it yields CATSIGTGEIYGYTF.

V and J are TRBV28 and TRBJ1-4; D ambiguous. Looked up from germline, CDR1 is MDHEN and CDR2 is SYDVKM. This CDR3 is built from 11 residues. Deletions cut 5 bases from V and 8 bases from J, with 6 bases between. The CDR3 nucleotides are TGTGCCAGCAGTGAGATGGAAAAACTGTTTTTT. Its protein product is CASSEMEKLFF.

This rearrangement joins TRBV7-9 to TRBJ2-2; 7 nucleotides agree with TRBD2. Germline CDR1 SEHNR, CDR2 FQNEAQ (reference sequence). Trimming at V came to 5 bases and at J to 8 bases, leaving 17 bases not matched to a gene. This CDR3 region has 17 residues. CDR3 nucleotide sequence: TGTGCCAGCAGCCCCAGTACGGGGGGTTCCCCGAGGGGGGAGCTGTTTTTT. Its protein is CASSPSTGGSPRGELFF. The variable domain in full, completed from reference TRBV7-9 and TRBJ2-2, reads DTGVSQNPRHKITKRGQNVTFRCDPISEHNRLYWYRQTLGQGPEFLTYFQNEAQLEKSRLLSDRFSAERPKGSFSTLEIQRTEQGDSAMYLCASSPSTGGSPRGELFFGEGSRLTVL.

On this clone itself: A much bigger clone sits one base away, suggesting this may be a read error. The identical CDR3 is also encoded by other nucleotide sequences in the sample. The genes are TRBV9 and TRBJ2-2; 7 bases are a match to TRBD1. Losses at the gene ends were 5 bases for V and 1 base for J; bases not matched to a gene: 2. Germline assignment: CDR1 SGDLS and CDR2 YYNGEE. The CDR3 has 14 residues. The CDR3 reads CASRRQGNTGELFF. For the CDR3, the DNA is TGTGCCAGCAGGAGACAGGGGAACACCGGGGAGCTGTTTTTT.

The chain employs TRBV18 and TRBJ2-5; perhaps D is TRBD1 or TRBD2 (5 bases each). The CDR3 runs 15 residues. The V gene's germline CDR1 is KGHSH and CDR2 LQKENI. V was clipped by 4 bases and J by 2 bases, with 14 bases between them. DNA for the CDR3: TGTGCCAGCTCACGCTCGGGACCTTCGCAAGAGACCCAGTACTTC. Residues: CASSRSGPSQETQYF.

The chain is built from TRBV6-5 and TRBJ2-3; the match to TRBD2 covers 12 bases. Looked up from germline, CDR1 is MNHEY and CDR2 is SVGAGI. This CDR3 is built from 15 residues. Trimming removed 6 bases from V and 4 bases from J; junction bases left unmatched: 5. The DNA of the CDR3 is TGTGCCAGCAGGAAACTAGCGGGAGGACCAGATACGCAGTATTTT. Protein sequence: CASRKLAGGPDTQYF.

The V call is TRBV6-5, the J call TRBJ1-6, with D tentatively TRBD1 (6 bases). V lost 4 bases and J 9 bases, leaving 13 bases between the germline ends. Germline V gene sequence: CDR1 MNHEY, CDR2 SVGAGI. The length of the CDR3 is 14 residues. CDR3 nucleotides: TGTGCCAGCAGTTTAACAGGGTTGGGTTCACCCCTCCACTTT. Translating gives CASSLTGLGSPLHF.

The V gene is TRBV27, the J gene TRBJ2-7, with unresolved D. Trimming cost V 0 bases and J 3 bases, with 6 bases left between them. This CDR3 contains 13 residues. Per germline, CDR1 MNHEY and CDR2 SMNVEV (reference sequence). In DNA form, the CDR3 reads TGTGCCAGCAGTTTATCCGCCTTCTACGAGCAGTACTTC. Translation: CASSLSAFYEQYF.

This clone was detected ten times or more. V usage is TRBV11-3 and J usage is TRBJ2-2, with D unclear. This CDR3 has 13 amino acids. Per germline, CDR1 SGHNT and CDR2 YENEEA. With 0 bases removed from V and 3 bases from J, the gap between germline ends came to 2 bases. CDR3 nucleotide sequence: TGTGCCAGCAGCTTAGATCACACCGGGGAGCTGTTTTTT. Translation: CASSLDHTGELFF.

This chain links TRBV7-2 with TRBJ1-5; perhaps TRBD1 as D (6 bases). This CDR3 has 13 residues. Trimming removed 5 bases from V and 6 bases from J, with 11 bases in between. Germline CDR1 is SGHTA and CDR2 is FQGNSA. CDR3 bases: TGTGCCAGCAGCAAAGGGGGGGTTCAGCCCCAGCATTTT. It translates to CASSKGGVQPQHF.

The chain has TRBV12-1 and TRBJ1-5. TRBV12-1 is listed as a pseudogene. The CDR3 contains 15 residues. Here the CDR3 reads CASSPRGGIDQPQHF. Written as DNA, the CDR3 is TGTGCCAGCAGCCCCCGAGGGGGGATCGATCAGCCCCAGCATTTT.

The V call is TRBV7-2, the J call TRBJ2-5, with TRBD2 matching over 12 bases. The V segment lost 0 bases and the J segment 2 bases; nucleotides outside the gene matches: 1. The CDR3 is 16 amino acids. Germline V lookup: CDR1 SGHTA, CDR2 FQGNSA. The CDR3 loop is CASSLALAGGQETQYF. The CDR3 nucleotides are TGTGCCAGCAGCTTAGCACTAGCGGGGGGACAAGAGACCCAGTACTTC.

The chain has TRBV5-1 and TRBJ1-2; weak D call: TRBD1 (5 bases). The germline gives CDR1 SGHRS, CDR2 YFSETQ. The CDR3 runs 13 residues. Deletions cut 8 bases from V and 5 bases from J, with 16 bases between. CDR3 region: CARGGRQGYGYTF. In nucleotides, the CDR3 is TGCGCCAGGGGTGGGCGGCAGGGATATGGCTACACCTTC.

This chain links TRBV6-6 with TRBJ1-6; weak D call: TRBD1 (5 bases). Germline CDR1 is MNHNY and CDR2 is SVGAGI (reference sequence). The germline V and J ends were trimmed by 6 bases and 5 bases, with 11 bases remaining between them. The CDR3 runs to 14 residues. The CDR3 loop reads CASSGHSNNSPLHF. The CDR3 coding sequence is TGTGCCAGCAGCGGACACTCGAATAATTCACCCCTCCACTTT.

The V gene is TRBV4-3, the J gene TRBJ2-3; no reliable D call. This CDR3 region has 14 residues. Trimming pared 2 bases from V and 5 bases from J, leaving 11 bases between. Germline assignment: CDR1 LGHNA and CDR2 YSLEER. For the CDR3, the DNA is TGCGCCAGCAGCCAAACTGCAGAGGTAGATACGCAGTATTTT. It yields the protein CASSQTAEVDTQYF.

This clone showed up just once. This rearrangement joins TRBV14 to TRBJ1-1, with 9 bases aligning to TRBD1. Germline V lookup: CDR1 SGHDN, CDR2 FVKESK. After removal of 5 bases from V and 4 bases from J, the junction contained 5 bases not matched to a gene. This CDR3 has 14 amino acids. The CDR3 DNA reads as TGTGCCAGCAGCGGACAGGGGTTGACCACTGAAGCTTTCTTT. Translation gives CASSGQGLTTEAFF.

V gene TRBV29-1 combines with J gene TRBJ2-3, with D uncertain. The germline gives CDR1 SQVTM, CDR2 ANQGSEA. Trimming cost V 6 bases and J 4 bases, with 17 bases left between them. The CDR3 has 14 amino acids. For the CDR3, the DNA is TGCAGCGTGGGGTGGGGAAAAGTTGCAGATACGCAGTATTTT. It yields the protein CSVGWGKVADTQYF.